The 17 T cell receptor beta chains given below trace back to one sample, sequenced in a study of CD8 T cells in ankylosing spondylitis. General study points: Roughly eight highly homologous variants made up a TCR beta motif that seemed to typify ankylosing spondylitis blood.

Their antigens remain unidentified. TCRdb reprocessed the 5' RACE reads via MiXCR and lists one record per CDR3 protein. The profile shows roughly 470,000 distinct CDR3 sequences, 25% to 30% of them singletons. Input material: blood, either unsorted or a sorted T cell fraction (not recorded which). The receptor set was obtained from a male donor with ankylosing spondylitis.

This CDR3 is CAISEGTSPSYEQYF. The CDR3 DNA sequence: TGTGCCATCAGTGAGGGGACAAGTCCCTCCTACGAGCAGTACTTC. The chain couples TRBV10-3 to TRBJ2-7; TRBD1 is a possible D gene (6 bases). This CDR3 has 15 amino acids. The germline V gene encodes CDR1 ENHRY and CDR2 SYGVKD. Trimming removed 2 bases at V and 0 bases at J, with 11 bases between.

V usage is TRBV30 and J usage is TRBJ1-5; the match to TRBD1 covers 7 bases. Trimming took 3 bases from V and 0 from J; bases not matched to a gene: 5. The V gene's germline CDR1 is GTSNPN and CDR2 SVGIG (reference sequence). The CDR3 consists of 15 residues. CDR3 region: CAWSGDSSSNQPQHF. The CDR3 DNA is TGTGCCTGGAGCGGGGACAGCTCTAGCAATCAGCCCCAGCATTTT.

The chain uses TRBV3-1 and TRBJ2-2, with D tentatively TRBD2 (6 bases). Germline CDR1 reads LGHDT; CDR2 reads YNNKEL (reference sequence). V was cut by 4 bases and J by 7 bases, with 16 bases left in between. The CDR3 has 15 amino acids. This chain's CDR3 is CASSPSVPGIGELFF. The CDR3 nucleotides read TGTGCCAGCAGCCCTAGCGTCCCTGGTATCGGGGAGCTGTTTTTT.

This clonotype was seen only a few times. J is TRBJ1-5 and V is TRBV6-1, with TRBD1 matching over 7 bases. Germline CDR1 and CDR2: MNHNS and SASEGT. The CDR3 totals 15 residues. V lost 7 bases, J lost 11 bases, and 17 bases stayed unmatched. In nucleotides, the CDR3 is TGTGCCAGCAAGACAGGGACAGCCACCCTATCAGCCCAGCATTTT. Its translation is CASKTGTATLSAQHF.

This clonotype was observed many times. This chain links TRBV2 with TRBJ2-5; D may be TRBD2 (6 bases). This CDR3 spans 13 amino acids. The V gene lost 5 bases and the J gene lost 2 bases, with 9 bases spanning the gap. Germline CDR1 is SNHLY and CDR2 is FYNNEI. Here the CDR3 DNA reads TGTGCCAGCAGTTGGAGGGCACAAGAGACCCAGTACTTC. It is translated as CASSWRAQETQYF.

J is TRBJ1-6 and V is TRBV4-2; weak D call: TRBD1 (5 bases). CDR1 and CDR2 (germline): LGHNA, YNFKEQ. The CDR3 extends over 17 amino acids. Trimming pared 0 bases from V and 7 bases from J, leaving 16 bases between. The CDR3 reads CASSQDRGGTGNSPLHF. The CDR3 bases are TGTGCCAGCAGCCAAGACCGGGGGGGAACAGGAAATTCACCCCTCCACTTT.

The chain is built from TRBV6-5 and TRBJ2-2; 7 bases map to TRBD2. The CDR3 spans 14 residues. V trimming: 0 bases; J trimming: 6 bases; junction bases outside the gene matches: 1. The germline V gene encodes CDR1 MNHEY and CDR2 SVGAGI. The CDR3 here is CASSYSGGAGELFF. For the CDR3, the DNA is TGTGCCAGCAGTTACTCGGGGGGGGCCGGGGAGCTGTTTTTT.

This chain connects TRBV15 to TRBJ2-7; D gene ambiguous. Germline CDR1 LNHNV, CDR2 YYDKDF (reference sequence). V shed 3 bases and J shed 2 bases, with 14 bases lying between them. The CDR3 covers 15 residues. CDR3 sequence: CATSRETTYPYEQYF. The CDR3 DNA follows: TGTGCCACCAGCAGGGAAACAACCTACCCCTACGAGCAGTACTTC.

This clonotype was recorded a few times. The V and J genes are TRBV7-2 and TRBJ2-3, with D perhaps matching TRBD1 (5 bases). V was clipped by 5 bases and J by 1 base, with 13 bases between them. Germline values: CDR1 SGHTA, CDR2 FQGNSA. The CDR3 spans 15 residues. The CDR3 here is CASSGAVPGTDTQYF. DNA for the CDR3: TGTGCCAGCAGCGGGGCGGTACCAGGCACAGATACGCAGTATTTT. The full variable domain, completed using reference TRBV7-2 and TRBJ2-3, is GAGVSQSPSNKVTEKGKDVELRCDPISGHTALYWYRQSLGQGLEFLIYFQGNSAPDKSGLPSDRFSAERTGGSVSTLTIQRTQQEDSAVYLCASSGAVPGTDTQYFGPGTRLTVL.

This clonotype was detected ten times or more. The CDR3 sequence is CASSRRQGMDTQYF. DNA of the CDR3: TGTGCCAGCAGCCGTAGACAGGGGATGGATACGCAGTATTTT. V and J are TRBV5-8 and TRBJ2-3, with TRBD1 matching 8 bases. The CDR3 sequence is 14 residues long. The germline CDR1 and CDR2 sequences are SGHTS and YDEGEE. V gave up 4 bases and J gave up 6 bases; unmatched junction bases: 7.

The sample holds many counts of this clonotype. This chain joins TRBV5-1 and TRBJ1-1; tentative D call: TRBD1 (5 bases). This CDR3 contains 16 residues. Trimming removed 9 bases at V and 1 base at J, with 22 bases between. Germline CDR1 is SGHRS and CDR2 is YFSETQ. CDR3 protein: CATRRGGSAWNTEAFF. The CDR3 region has the DNA TGCGCCACCAGGAGGGGTGGCTCAGCGTGGAACACTGAAGCTTTCTTT.

DNA for the CDR3: TGTGCCAGCAGTTCCCTCCCGGGGGGCGAAGCTTTCTTT. Amino acids: CASSSLPGGEAFF. V is TRBV6-2 or TRBV6-3 and J is TRBJ1-1; perhaps TRBD1 as D (6 bases). CDR3 length: 13 residues. V was cut by 4 bases and J by 8 bases, with 14 bases left in between. Germline V gene sequence: CDR1 MNHEY, CDR2 SVGEGT.

This clonotype was picked up a small number of times. This chain links TRBV5-1 with TRBJ2-1; a weak D match, TRBD2 (6 bases). The germline V gene has CDR1 SGHRS and CDR2 YFSETQ. The CDR3 contains 16 residues. The V gene lost 1 base and the J gene lost 9 bases, with 20 bases spanning the gap. CDR3 amino acids: CASSLSPGVGSGEQFF. DNA for the CDR3: TGCGCCAGCAGCTTGTCCCCGGGAGTAGGGTCTGGTGAGCAGTTCTTC.

A few counts support this clonotype. J is TRBJ2-3 and V is TRBV7-7; no clear D. Trimming removed 0 bases from V and 6 bases from J, with 7 bases in between. The CDR3 contains 13 residues. Germline values: CDR1 SSHAT, CDR2 FNYEAQ (reference sequence). In nucleotides, the CDR3 is TGTGCCAGCAGCTTAGCCGCCGCGGATACGCAGTATTTT. This codes for CASSLAAADTQYF.

V and J are TRBV12-3 or TRBV12-4 and TRBJ1-2; no clear D gene. This CDR3 is built from 13 residues. Trimming removed 5 bases at V and 6 bases at J, with 13 bases between. Here the CDR3 reads CASSPMFTDGYTF. In DNA, the CDR3 is TGTGCCAGCAGTCCCATGTTTACGGATGGCTACACCTTC.

This clonotype was found a few times. The V gene is TRBV15, the J gene TRBJ2-5; no firm D call. CDR1 is LNHNV, CDR2 YYDKDF, per germline (reference sequence). V dropped 7 bases and J dropped 0 bases, with 18 bases sitting between them. CDR3 length: 16 residues. As DNA, the CDR3 is TGTGCCACCATCCCCTCACTTGACGTAGACCAAGAGACCCAGTACTTC. Protein: CATIPSLDVDQETQYF. Variable domain in full (rest from reference TRBV15 and TRBJ2-5): DAMVIQNPRYQVTQFGKPVTLSCSQTLNHNVMYWYQQKSSQAPKLLFHYYDKDFNNEADTPDNFQSRRPNTSFCFLDIRSPGLGDTAMYLCATIPSLDVDQETQYFGPGTRLLVL.

This clonotype was picked up a small number of times. The chain is built from TRBV12-3 or TRBV12-4 and TRBJ1-5; 8 bases are shared with TRBD1. CDR3 size: 14 residues. V dropped 6 bases and J dropped 5; count of bases not matched to a gene: 6. CDR3 nucleotides: TGTGCCAGCAGCCCGGGACAGGAATATCAGCCCCAGCATTTT. Its translation: CASSPGQEYQPQHF.